This TCR beta chain was obtained from a study of graft-versus-host responses after intestinal transplantation. Findings and caveats of the study: Detected in recipient marrow were GvH clones, some of which were first observed in ileum or blood.

Here immunoSEQ multiplex PCR was the method, and the copy in TCRdb shows in-frame clones only, minus some. The sample yields about 77,000 clones, about 90% seen once. Germline assignment: CDR1 LNHDA and CDR2 SQIVND (reference sequence). V lost 5 bases, J lost 4 bases, and 14 bases lay in between. This CDR3 spans 14 amino acids. Comment on this clone: Its antigen remains unidentified.

Sequencing was performed on PBMCs, taken 98 days after intestinal transplantation. The source of this sequence is a human patient who received an intestinal transplant, so some T cells may come from the graft donor. The chain carries TRBV19 and TRBJ2-5, with D perhaps assigned TRBD1 or TRBD2 (7 bases each). CDR3 region: CASSPRGGGETQYF. In DNA form, the CDR3 reads TGTGCCAGTAGTCCCAGGGGGGGAGGAGAGACCCAGTACTTC.